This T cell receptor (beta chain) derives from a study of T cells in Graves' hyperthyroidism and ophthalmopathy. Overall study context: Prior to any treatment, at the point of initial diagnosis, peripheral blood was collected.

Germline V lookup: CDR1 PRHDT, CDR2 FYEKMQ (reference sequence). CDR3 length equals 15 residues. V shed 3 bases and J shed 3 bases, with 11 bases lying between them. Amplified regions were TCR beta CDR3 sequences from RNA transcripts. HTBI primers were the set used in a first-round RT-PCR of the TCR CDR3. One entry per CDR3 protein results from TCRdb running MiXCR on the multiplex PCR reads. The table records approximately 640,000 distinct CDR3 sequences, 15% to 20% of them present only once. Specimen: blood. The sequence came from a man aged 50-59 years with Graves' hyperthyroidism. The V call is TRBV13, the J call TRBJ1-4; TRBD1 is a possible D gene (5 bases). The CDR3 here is CASSFPGTANEKLFF. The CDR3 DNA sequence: TGTGCCAGCAGCTTCCCAGGGACTGCTAATGAAAAACTGTTTTTT.